The rows below give T cell receptor beta chains drawn from one sample of a study of blood T cell repertoires in COVID-19. Assay used: immunoSEQ multiplex PCR; TCRdb lists only in-frame clones, some missing. In the table there are 60,000 to 65,000 clones, roughly 88% of which are singletons. Sequencing was done on a sample of peripheral blood. The receptor set was obtained from a man in his fifties with active COVID-19. Both conserved end residues are part of each CDR3. D genes are given only for firm matches. Size tells how often a clone was seen (once, few, many) or the class of an expanded clone, and some rows leave it out.

v_call: TRBV4-1
d_call: NA
clone_size: NA
j_call: TRBJ1-5
cdr3_nt: TGCGCCAGCAGCCAGGATGAGACAAGGAATAGCAATCAGCCCCAGCATTTT
cdr3_aa: CASSQDETRNSNQPQHF

v_call: TRBV6-5
d_call: TRBD2
clone_size: NA
j_call: TRBJ2-5
cdr3_nt: TGTGCCAGCAGTTACTCGCGGGGGGGCCCGCCGGGGACCCAGTACTTC
cdr3_aa: CASSYSRGGPPGTQYF

v_call: TRBV7-2
d_call: NA
clone_size: NA
j_call: TRBJ1-2
cdr3_nt: TGTGCCAGCAGCTTAGTCGGGGGGCTGTATGGCTACACCTTC
cdr3_aa: CASSLVGGLYGYTF

v_call: TRBV7-2
d_call: NA
clone_size: NA
j_call: TRBJ1-2
cdr3_nt: TGTGCCAGCAGCCCAGTTGGGGTGGGGAGTGGTGGCTACACCTTC
cdr3_aa: CASSPVGVGSGGYTF

v_call: TRBV11-2
d_call: NA
clone_size: NA
j_call: TRBJ2-6
cdr3_nt: TGTGCCAGCAGCAAGGGGAACAGGGCCAACGTCCTGACTTTC
cdr3_aa: CASSKGNRANVLTF

v_call: TRBV9
d_call: TRBD2
clone_size: NA
j_call: TRBJ2-1
cdr3_nt: TGTGCCAGCAGCGTAGGCGGGGGGGCCTACAATGAGCAGTTCTTC
cdr3_aa: CASSVGGGAYNEQFF

v_call: TRBV7-9
d_call: NA
clone_size: NA
j_call: TRBJ1-5
cdr3_nt: TGTGCCAGCAGCTCCGGGGATCAGCCCCAGCATTTT
cdr3_aa: CASSSGDQPQHF

v_call: TRBV6-1
d_call: TRBD2
clone_size: NA
j_call: TRBJ2-5
cdr3_nt: TGTGCCAGCAGTGAACTAGCGGGGGGGCCCCAAGAGACCCAGTACTTC
cdr3_aa: CASSELAGGPQETQYF

v_call: TRBV7-6
d_call: TRBD1
clone_size: NA
j_call: TRBJ2-7
cdr3_nt: TGTGCCAGCAGCTTAGAAGGGACAGGGCCCTACGAGCAGTACTTC
cdr3_aa: CASSLEGTGPYEQYF

v_call: TRBV5-4
d_call: TRBD2
clone_size: NA
j_call: TRBJ2-7
cdr3_nt: TGTGCCAGCAGCTCGCAGCGGGGGGCCTACGAGCAGTACTTC
cdr3_aa: CASSSQRGAYEQYF

v_call: TRBV3-1/TRBV3-2
d_call: NA
clone_size: once
j_call: TRBJ2-7
cdr3_nt: TGTGCCAGCAGCCCCGGCTACGAGCAGTACTTC
cdr3_aa: CASSPGYEQYF

v_call: TRBV4-1
d_call: NA
clone_size: few
j_call: TRBJ1-3
cdr3_nt: TGCGCCAGCAGCCAGGCTCGTACGCTGTCTGGAAACACCATATATTTT
cdr3_aa: CASSQARTLSGNTIYF

v_call: TRBV19
d_call: TRBD2
clone_size: NA
j_call: TRBJ2-1
cdr3_nt: TGTGCCAGTAGTGCCCGGGGGGGCCTTGCTAGGGAGCAGTTCTTC
cdr3_aa: CASSARGGLAREQFF

v_call: TRBV7-9
d_call: NA
clone_size: NA
j_call: TRBJ1-6
cdr3_nt: TGTGCCAGCAGCTTGGAGGGTACTAATTCACCCCTCCACTTT
cdr3_aa: CASSLEGTNSPLHF

v_call: TRBV7-2
d_call: NA
clone_size: NA
j_call: TRBJ2-6
cdr3_nt: TGTGCCAGCAGCCCGCAGGGCCCTAGCTCTGGGGCCAACGTCCTGACTTTC
cdr3_aa: CASSPQGPSSGANVLTF

v_call: TRBV5-6
d_call: NA
clone_size: NA
j_call: TRBJ1-6
cdr3_nt: TGTGCCAGCAGCTTGGATAGGGCGGGCTCACCCCTCCACTTT
cdr3_aa: CASSLDRAGSPLHF

v_call: TRBV6-1
d_call: NA
clone_size: NA
j_call: TRBJ1-6
cdr3_nt: TGTGCCAGCAGTGAAACAGGGATTTATTCACCCCTCCACTTT
cdr3_aa: CASSETGIYSPLHF

v_call: TRBV7-9
d_call: NA
clone_size: once
j_call: TRBJ2-5
cdr3_nt: TGTGCCAGCAGCGCGCAATCGGGTCAAGAGACCCAGTACTTC
cdr3_aa: CASSAQSGQETQYF

v_call: TRBV19
d_call: NA
clone_size: once
j_call: TRBJ1-5
cdr3_nt: TGTGCCAGTAGTATAGAGGGGGCCCAGCCCCAGCATTTT
cdr3_aa: CASSIEGAQPQHF

v_call: TRBV19
d_call: TRBD1
clone_size: NA
j_call: TRBJ1-1
cdr3_nt: TGTGCCAGTAGTATTAGGGACAGCCTTGAAGCTTTCTTT
cdr3_aa: CASSIRDSLEAFF

v_call: TRBV11-1
d_call: TRBD1
clone_size: NA
j_call: TRBJ2-3
cdr3_nt: TGTGCCAGCAGCTCAGGACAGGGAACAGATACGCAGTATTTT
cdr3_aa: CASSSGQGTDTQYF

v_call: TRBV18
d_call: TRBD1
clone_size: NA
j_call: TRBJ2-7
cdr3_nt: TGTGCCAGCAGACAGGGCGGCCACGAGCAGTACTTC
cdr3_aa: CASRQGGHEQYF

v_call: TRBV19
d_call: NA
clone_size: NA
j_call: TRBJ1-1
cdr3_nt: TGTGCCAGTAGGAACAGGGAGAACACTGAAGCTTTCTTT
cdr3_aa: CASRNRENTEAFF

v_call: TRBV25-1
d_call: TRBD1
clone_size: NA
j_call: TRBJ2-1
cdr3_nt: TGTGCCAGTTTACAGGGGAACAATGAGCAGTTCTTC
cdr3_aa: CASLQGNNEQFF

v_call: TRBV11-1
d_call: NA
clone_size: NA
j_call: TRBJ1-1
cdr3_nt: TGTGCCAGCAGCTTCGACAGATTGAACACTGAAGCTTTCTTT
cdr3_aa: CASSFDRLNTEAFF

v_call: TRBV18
d_call: NA
clone_size: once
j_call: TRBJ2-3
cdr3_nt: TGTGCCAGCTCACCCGTCAAGCGGAACACAGATACGCAGTATTTT
cdr3_aa: CASSPVKRNTDTQYF

v_call: TRBV19
d_call: NA
clone_size: NA
j_call: TRBJ2-2
cdr3_nt: TGTGCCAGTAGGAGGGTAAACACCGGGGAGCTGTTTTTT
cdr3_aa: CASRRVNTGELFF

v_call: TRBV2
d_call: NA
clone_size: NA
j_call: TRBJ1-1
cdr3_nt: TGTGCCAGCAGGGAGGGAATGAACACTGAAGCTTTCTTT
cdr3_aa: CASREGMNTEAFF

v_call: TRBV5-4
d_call: TRBD2
clone_size: NA
j_call: TRBJ2-7
cdr3_nt: TGTGCCAGCAGCCGACCGGGGGGGGTTACCTACGAGCAGTACTTC
cdr3_aa: CASSRPGGVTYEQYF

v_call: TRBV3-1/TRBV3-2
d_call: NA
clone_size: NA
j_call: TRBJ1-5
cdr3_nt: TGTGCCAGCAGCGCATCTCCAGAAGGGACACCCCAGCATTTT
cdr3_aa: CASSASPEGTPQHF

v_call: TRBV6-5
d_call: NA
clone_size: once
j_call: TRBJ2-7
cdr3_nt: TGTGCCAGCAAGGCGGGGGCGGGCGAGCAGTACTTC
cdr3_aa: CASKAGAGEQYF

v_call: TRBV14
d_call: TRBD2
clone_size: NA
j_call: TRBJ2-7
cdr3_nt: TGTGCCAGCAGCTTCACTAGCGGGGGCTACGAGCAGTACTTC
cdr3_aa: CASSFTSGGYEQYF

v_call: TRBV12-3/TRBV12-4
d_call: NA
clone_size: NA
j_call: TRBJ2-5
cdr3_nt: TGTGCCAGCAGTCTATCAGCGGCAGAGACCCAGTACTTC
cdr3_aa: CASSLSAAETQYF

v_call: TRBV11-2
d_call: NA
clone_size: NA
j_call: TRBJ2-7
cdr3_nt: TGTGCCAGCAGCTTAGATCGAAGCAGGTCCTACGAGCAGTACTTC
cdr3_aa: CASSLDRSRSYEQYF

v_call: TRBV7-8
d_call: NA
clone_size: NA
j_call: TRBJ1-2
cdr3_nt: TGTGCCAGCAGCCCCCTCATATTCGACCAGGGGCGGTTTTTCACCTTC
cdr3_aa: CASSPLIFDQGRFFTF

v_call: TRBV5-4
d_call: NA
clone_size: NA
j_call: TRBJ1-2
cdr3_nt: TGTGCCAGCAGCTTGGGTCTCGGGGGGAATGGCTACACCTTC
cdr3_aa: CASSLGLGGNGYTF

v_call: TRBV4-1
d_call: TRBD1
clone_size: NA
j_call: TRBJ1-1
cdr3_nt: TGCGCCAGCAGCCAAGCGACAGGGGGCCTGAACACTGAAGCTTTCTTT
cdr3_aa: CASSQATGGLNTEAFF

v_call: TRBV12-3/TRBV12-4
d_call: TRBD1
clone_size: NA
j_call: TRBJ1-1
cdr3_nt: TGTGCCAGCAGTACAGGGACAGTGGCTGAAGCTTTCTTT
cdr3_aa: CASSTGTVAEAFF

v_call: TRBV12-3/TRBV12-4
d_call: NA
clone_size: NA
j_call: TRBJ1-2
cdr3_nt: TGTGCCAGCAGTTCCGGGGTAGGCTACACCTTC
cdr3_aa: CASSSGVGYTF

v_call: TRBV6-2/TRBV6-3
d_call: TRBD2
clone_size: NA
j_call: TRBJ2-7
cdr3_nt: TGTGCCAGCAGTCTTAGCGGGGGGGCCGCCTACGAGCAGTACTTC
cdr3_aa: CASSLSGGAAYEQYF

v_call: TRBV2
d_call: TRBD2
clone_size: NA
j_call: TRBJ2-5
cdr3_nt: TGTGCCAGCAGTCCCAGGGGACTAGCGTTCTCCCGCAACCTCTCGTACTTC
cdr3_aa: CASSPRGLAFSRNLSYF

v_call: TRBV5-1
d_call: TRBD1
clone_size: NA
j_call: TRBJ2-3
cdr3_nt: TGCGCCAGCAGCTTGGCGGGACAGGGTTTGACTAGCACAGATACGCAGTATTTT
cdr3_aa: CASSLAGQGLTSTDTQYF

v_call: TRBV25-1
d_call: TRBD1
clone_size: NA
j_call: TRBJ2-7
cdr3_nt: TGTGCCAGCGGACAGGGGGGTCCGGGGGAGCAGTACTTC
cdr3_aa: CASGQGGPGEQYF

v_call: TRBV19
d_call: TRBD1
clone_size: NA
j_call: TRBJ1-5
cdr3_nt: TGTGCCAGTAGTATGGGACAGCTAATCGGTATTCAGCCCCAGCATTTT
cdr3_aa: CASSMGQLIGIQPQHF

v_call: TRBV20-1
d_call: TRBD1
clone_size: once
j_call: TRBJ2-1
cdr3_nt: TGCAGTGCTAGTGGGGACAGGGGCTACAATGAGCAGTTCTTC
cdr3_aa: CSASGDRGYNEQFF

v_call: TRBV5-1
d_call: NA
clone_size: NA
j_call: TRBJ2-5
cdr3_nt: TGCGCCAGCAGCCGCCTCGGAGGGTCGGAGACCCAGTACTTC
cdr3_aa: CASSRLGGSETQYF

v_call: TRBV10-3
d_call: NA
clone_size: once
j_call: TRBJ2-2
cdr3_nt: TGTGCCATCAGTCCCTTCGTATTGCGGAACACCGGGGAGCTGTTTTTT
cdr3_aa: CAISPFVLRNTGELFF

v_call: TRBV24-1
d_call: NA
clone_size: NA
j_call: TRBJ1-5
cdr3_nt: TGTGCCACCAGTGATAGGCAGGGAATAAATCAGCCCCAGCATTTT
cdr3_aa: CATSDRQGINQPQHF

v_call: TRBV7-8
d_call: NA
clone_size: NA
j_call: TRBJ2-7
cdr3_nt: TGTGCCAGCAGCGCGCGAGGGACATACGAGCAGTACTTC
cdr3_aa: CASSARGTYEQYF

v_call: TRBV19
d_call: NA
clone_size: NA
j_call: TRBJ1-5
cdr3_nt: TGTGCCAGTAAAACAGGGTTGCGCAATCAGCCCCAGCATTTT
cdr3_aa: CASKTGLRNQPQHF

v_call: TRBV7-9
d_call: NA
clone_size: NA
j_call: TRBJ1-2
cdr3_nt: TGTGCCAGCAGCTTCGCCTACGAGGATAGAGCTAACTATGGCTACACCTTC
cdr3_aa: CASSFAYEDRANYGYTF

v_call: TRBV19
d_call: NA
clone_size: NA
j_call: TRBJ1-2
cdr3_nt: TGTGCCAGTAAAAGGTCCGGAGGGAATTCGGCCGGCTATGGCTACACCTTC
cdr3_aa: CASKRSGGNSAGYGYTF

v_call: TRBV15
d_call: TRBD1
clone_size: NA
j_call: TRBJ2-1
cdr3_nt: TGTGCCACCAGCCTCGGGACAGGGAATTACGGTGAGCAGTTCTTC
cdr3_aa: CATSLGTGNYGEQFF

v_call: TRBV2
d_call: TRBD2
clone_size: NA
j_call: TRBJ2-1
cdr3_nt: TGTGCCAGCAGTGAAGGGTTTCTAATAGCGGGGGAGCAGTTCTTC
cdr3_aa: CASSEGFLIAGEQFF

v_call: TRBV4-1
d_call: NA
clone_size: NA
j_call: TRBJ2-7
cdr3_nt: TGCGCCAGCAGCCCGGGACTCACCCCAGGCAACGAGCAGTACTTC
cdr3_aa: CASSPGLTPGNEQYF

v_call: TRBV6-6
d_call: NA
clone_size: NA
j_call: TRBJ1-4
cdr3_nt: TGTGCCGGAGGGAAGGGGAATGAAAAACTGTTTTTT
cdr3_aa: CAGGKGNEKLFF

v_call: TRBV27
d_call: NA
clone_size: NA
j_call: TRBJ2-3
cdr3_nt: TGTGCCAGCAGTTTCCGACGACTGAGCGGGAGCACAGATACGCAGTATTTT
cdr3_aa: CASSFRRLSGSTDTQYF

v_call: TRBV19
d_call: NA
clone_size: NA
j_call: TRBJ1-5
cdr3_nt: TGTGCCAGTAGAATGGGGCTTAGCAATCAGCCCCAGCATTTT
cdr3_aa: CASRMGLSNQPQHF

v_call: TRBV10-3
d_call: TRBD2
clone_size: NA
j_call: TRBJ2-3
cdr3_nt: TGTGCCATCAGTGAGTCGGAAACGGGGGGGGAAGATACGCAGTATTTT
cdr3_aa: CAISESETGGEDTQYF